This T cell receptor (beta chain) was captured by sequencing in a study of shared clonotypes between healthy human individuals. General observations from the study: A generally larger estimated richness was seen in naive subsets than in memory subsets. Naive CD4 clonotype sharing across a handful of donors was around 5.5%.

This clone was observed a single time. Its matching antigen is unknown. Sequencing used immunoSEQ multiplex PCR; TCRdb keeps in-frame clones, though not all of them. The table has about 690,000 clones, 90% seen once; the top ten hold 30% to 35%. Material: memory CD8+ T cells from PBMCs. Stated subset: CD45RO+ cells pooled with CCR7-negative TemRA cells. The TCR comes from a man aged 18 to 29 in good health. Some clones in this sample may be carry-over from other donors' samples.

CDR3 nucleotide sequence: TGTGCCAGCAGCCCGGGACTCCCAAAAAACATTCAGTACTTC. Translation gives CASSPGLPKNIQYF. The rearrangement links TRBV27 to TRBJ2-4; possible D gene TRBD2, 6 bases. Trimming stripped 6 bases from V and 4 bases from J, with 13 bases between. In germline, CDR1 is MNHEY, CDR2 SMNVEV (reference sequence). This CDR3 spans 14 amino acids.